The rows below give T cell receptor beta chains drawn from one sample of a study of tumor and adjacent non-tumor tissue in lung cancer. TCRdb re-analysed the multiplex PCR reads in MiXCR, keeping a single row per CDR3 protein. The sample shows about 85,000 distinct CDR3 sequences, roughly 62% of them seen only once. What was sequenced was lung tumor tissue. The receptor set was obtained from a man aged 70 or older with non-small cell lung cancer. CDR3s include the opening cysteine and the closing phenylalanine or tryptophan. Fields, in order: D gene, J gene, clone size, V gene, CDR3 DNA, CDR3 protein. The D gene is left open where the match is weak. Clone sizes are given selectively: once, few, many, or a class where the clone is expanded.

D gene: -
J gene: TRBJ2-3
clone size: -
V gene: TRBV10-3
CDR3 DNA: TGTACCATCAGGGAGGGGACAGGCCTCCCAGTTACGCAGTATTTT
CDR3 protein: CTIREGTGLPVTQYF

D gene: -
J gene: TRBJ2-7
clone size: -
V gene: TRBV6-6
CDR3 DNA: TGTGCCAGCAGTTACGGGGGACAAAGCGAGCAGTACTTC
CDR3 protein: CASSYGGQSEQYF

D gene: -
J gene: TRBJ2-5
clone size: -
V gene: TRBV11-2
CDR3 DNA: TGCGCCAGCAGCTTAGGCCTTAACCAAGAGACCCAGTACTTC
CDR3 protein: CASSLGLNQETQYF

D gene: TRBD1
J gene: TRBJ2-4
clone size: -
V gene: TRBV29-1
CDR3 DNA: TGCAGAGTGCGGACAGGGGGGGACATTCAGTACTTC
CDR3 protein: CRVRTGGDIQYF

D gene: -
J gene: TRBJ1-5
clone size: -
V gene: TRBV11-1
CDR3 DNA: TGTGCCAGCAGCTTAGGGACACTAAGTAATCAGTCCCAGCATTTT
CDR3 protein: CASSLGTLSNQSQHF

D gene: -
J gene: TRBJ1-4
clone size: many
V gene: TRBV7-8
CDR3 DNA: TGTGCCAGCGGCCTATCTCGGGAAAAACTGTTTTTT
CDR3 protein: CASGLSREKLFF

D gene: TRBD1
J gene: TRBJ1-1
clone size: -
V gene: TRBV11-2
CDR3 DNA: TGTGCCAGCAGCTTAGCCGGGGACAGGGGGCAGTACACTGAAGTTTTCTTT
CDR3 protein: CASSLAGDRGQYTEVFF

D gene: TRBD2
J gene: TRBJ2-2
clone size: -
V gene: TRBV4-1
CDR3 DNA: TGCGTCAGCAGCAGAGGGCCACTCATACGGGCGGGGGGTGGCGGCCCGAACACCGGGGAGCTGTTTTTT
CDR3 protein: CVSSRGPLIRAGGGGPNTGELFF

D gene: TRBD2
J gene: TRBJ2-2
clone size: few
V gene: TRBV20-1
CDR3 DNA: TGCAGTGCTAGATACGGGACTAGAATGATCGGGGAGCTGTTTTTT
CDR3 protein: CSARYGTRMIGELFF

D gene: -
J gene: TRBJ2-5
clone size: -
V gene: TRBV18
CDR3 DNA: TGTGCCAGCTCCCCTTCACCAGAGACCCGGTACTTC
CDR3 protein: CASSPSPETRYF

D gene: -
J gene: TRBJ2-4
clone size: -
V gene: TRBV4-1
CDR3 DNA: TGCGCCAGCAGCCAAACACTGACGTGGCTCAACAACATCCAGTACTTC
CDR3 protein: CASSQTLTWLNNIQYF

D gene: -
J gene: TRBJ2-2
clone size: many
V gene: TRBV5-6
CDR3 DNA: TGTGCCAGCAGCCCCACGGGACAAGGCACCGGGGAGCTGTTTTTT
CDR3 protein: CASSPTGQGTGELFF

D gene: TRBD2
J gene: TRBJ2-3
clone size: -
V gene: TRBV11-2
CDR3 DNA: TGTGCCAACAGCCGGGGACTAGCGGAATGGACAGATACGCAGAATTTT
CDR3 protein: CANSRGLAEWTDTQNF

D gene: -
J gene: TRBJ2-5
clone size: -
V gene: TRBV5-1
CDR3 DNA: TGCGCCAGCAGCTTGGATATAACTAAACAAGAGACCCAGTACTTC
CDR3 protein: CASSLDITKQETQYF

D gene: -
J gene: TRBJ2-7
clone size: -
V gene: TRBV20-1
CDR3 DNA: TGCATTGCGAGCGGGCCTATCTACGAGCAGTACTTC
CDR3 protein: CIASGPIYEQYF

D gene: TRBD1
J gene: TRBJ1-2
clone size: many
V gene: TRBV6-5
CDR3 DNA: TGTGCCAGCAGGCGGACAGGGGATGGCTACACCTTC
CDR3 protein: CASRRTGDGYTF

D gene: -
J gene: TRBJ2-1
clone size: -
V gene: TRBV24-1
CDR3 DNA: TGTGCCACCAGTGTTGTCCCCTTTAATGAGCAGTTCTTC
CDR3 protein: CATSVVPFNEQFF

D gene: -
J gene: TRBJ2-6
clone size: once
V gene: TRBV6-1
CDR3 DNA: TGTACCAGCAGTGTCGAGGACAGCTATGGGGCCGACGTCCTGACTTTC
CDR3 protein: CTSSVEDSYGADVLTF

D gene: -
J gene: TRBJ2-2
clone size: few
V gene: TRBV11-2
CDR3 DNA: TGTGCCAGCAGCTTGCCAACCCCCGGGGTCGGGGAGCTGTTTTTT
CDR3 protein: CASSLPTPGVGELFF

D gene: -
J gene: TRBJ1-5
clone size: -
V gene: TRBV6-6
CDR3 DNA: TGTGCCAGCATTTACTCGGGAGGCTGGAATCAGCCCCAGCATTTT
CDR3 protein: CASIYSGGWNQPQHF

D gene: TRBD2
J gene: TRBJ2-2
clone size: -
V gene: TRBV20-1
CDR3 DNA: TGCAGCGGTACCCTAACTAGCGGGGGAGGGGGCGGGGAGCTGTTTTTT
CDR3 protein: CSGTLTSGGGGGELFF

D gene: -
J gene: TRBJ2-4
clone size: -
V gene: TRBV11-2
CDR3 DNA: TGTACCAGAAGCTCCTTTGGGTATGAGAGTTTATTC
CDR3 protein: CTRSSFGYESLF

D gene: -
J gene: TRBJ2-2
clone size: medium-sized
V gene: TRBV11-2
CDR3 DNA: TGTGCCAGCAGAATCAACACCGGGGAGCTGTTTTTT
CDR3 protein: CASRINTGELFF

D gene: -
J gene: TRBJ2-1
clone size: -
V gene: TRBV5-1
CDR3 DNA: TGCGCCAGCAGCTGGGGGGAGTTGAGGTACGATGAGCAGTCCTTC
CDR3 protein: CASSWGELRYDEQSF

D gene: TRBD1
J gene: TRBJ1-6
clone size: -
V gene: TRBV30
CDR3 DNA: TGTGCTTGGAGTGAAACAGGGCCCAGGGGGAATTCACACCTCCACTTT
CDR3 protein: CAWSETGPRGNSHLHF

D gene: -
J gene: TRBJ2-4
clone size: -
V gene: TRBV11-2
CDR3 DNA: TGTGCCAGCAGTTTAGGTAGACAAGGGTACGGGAACTTTCAGTACTTC
CDR3 protein: CASSLGRQGYGNFQYF

D gene: -
J gene: TRBJ2-5
clone size: -
V gene: TRBV20-1
CDR3 DNA: TGCAGTGCCCCCCTAGGACTGGTCCAAGAGACCCAGTACTTC
CDR3 protein: CSAPLGLVQETQYF

D gene: -
J gene: TRBJ2-7
clone size: many
V gene: TRBV11-2
CDR3 DNA: TGTGCACGCAGCTTAGATCAAGTTTACGAGCAGTACTTC
CDR3 protein: CARSLDQVYEQYF

D gene: TRBD1
J gene: TRBJ1-5
clone size: -
V gene: TRBV12-3/TRBV12-4
CDR3 DNA: TGTGTCAGCAGTCAACAGGGGAATCAGTCCCAGCATTTT
CDR3 protein: CVSSQQGNQSQHF

D gene: -
J gene: TRBJ1-1
clone size: -
V gene: TRBV6-1
CDR3 DNA: TGTGCCAGTTCGTGCGGGGCGTATGTTGAAGCATTCTTT
CDR3 protein: CASSCGAYVEAFF

D gene: -
J gene: TRBJ2-7
clone size: -
V gene: TRBV29-1
CDR3 DNA: TGTAGCGTTGATAGCAAGGACTACAAGCAGTACTTC
CDR3 protein: CSVDSKDYKQYF

D gene: -
J gene: TRBJ2-5
clone size: -
V gene: TRBV4-1
CDR3 DNA: TGCACCAACAGCCAAGTGGTCAGTAGGGGTGAGACCCAGTACTTC
CDR3 protein: CTNSQVVSRGETQYF

D gene: TRBD2
J gene: TRBJ2-1
clone size: -
V gene: TRBV5-1
CDR3 DNA: TGCGCCAGCAGCTCTACTAGCGGGGTATACAATGAGCAGTTCTTC
CDR3 protein: CASSSTSGVYNEQFF

D gene: -
J gene: TRBJ2-2
clone size: many
V gene: TRBV5-1
CDR3 DNA: TGCGCCAGCAGCTCGCATACCGGGGAGCTGTTTTTT
CDR3 protein: CASSSHTGELFF

D gene: TRBD1
J gene: TRBJ2-1
clone size: many
V gene: TRBV28
CDR3 DNA: TGTGCCAGCAGTTCCGGACAGGGGGCCTACAATGAGCAGTTCTTC
CDR3 protein: CASSSGQGAYNEQFF

D gene: -
J gene: TRBJ2-7
clone size: -
V gene: TRBV6-6
CDR3 DNA: TGTGCCAGCAGTTACCAGAGGTTGAGGGACGAGCAGTACTTC
CDR3 protein: CASSYQRLRDEQYF

D gene: -
J gene: TRBJ2-6
clone size: -
V gene: TRBV29-1
CDR3 DNA: TGCAGAGTAGGGACAACTGGGGGCAACGTCCTGACTTTC
CDR3 protein: CRVGTTGGNVLTF

D gene: -
J gene: TRBJ2-3
clone size: -
V gene: TRBV29-1
CDR3 DNA: TGCAGCTCTCAGGGTGGGTTCGGCACTGATACGCAGTATTTT
CDR3 protein: CSSQGGFGTDTQYF

D gene: TRBD1
J gene: TRBJ1-2
clone size: -
V gene: TRBV28
CDR3 DNA: TGTGCCATCAGCCTCGGACAGGGGGCTAGGGGTGGCTACACCTTC
CDR3 protein: CAISLGQGARGGYTF

D gene: -
J gene: TRBJ2-2
clone size: once
V gene: TRBV11-2
CDR3 DNA: TGTGTCAGCAGCCTACTGGGACCACGCGGGGAGCTGCTTTTT
CDR3 protein: CVSSLLGPRGELLF

D gene: -
J gene: TRBJ2-2
clone size: -
V gene: TRBV11-2
CDR3 DNA: TGTGACAGCAGCTTAGAAAGGCATAACACCGGTGAGCTGTTTTTT
CDR3 protein: CDSSLERHNTGELFF

D gene: -
J gene: TRBJ2-1
clone size: once
V gene: TRBV5-1
CDR3 DNA: TGCGCCAGCAGCTCGGTCGGGGGAGAACGGAAGTCCTACGATGAGCAGTTCTTC
CDR3 protein: CASSSVGGERKSYDEQFF

D gene: -
J gene: TRBJ2-5
clone size: -
V gene: TRBV20-1
CDR3 DNA: TGCAGTGTTAGACCGGGGGAGACCCAGTACTTT
CDR3 protein: CSVRPGETQYF

D gene: TRBD2
J gene: TRBJ2-1
clone size: -
V gene: TRBV11-2
CDR3 DNA: TGTGCCAGCAGCTTAGGAGGTAGCGGGGGGTATAATGAGCAGTTCTTC
CDR3 protein: CASSLGGSGGYNEQFF

D gene: -
J gene: TRBJ1-5
clone size: -
V gene: TRBV28
CDR3 DNA: TGTGCCAGCAACGCTTCGCCCCAGCATTTT
CDR3 protein: CASNASPQHF

D gene: TRBD2
J gene: TRBJ2-1
clone size: many
V gene: TRBV20-1
CDR3 DNA: TGCAGTGCTAGCCTGACTAGCGGGAGGATCGGTGAGCAGTTCTTC
CDR3 protein: CSASLTSGRIGEQFF

D gene: -
J gene: TRBJ2-3
clone size: many
V gene: TRBV20-1
CDR3 DNA: TGCAGTGCTAGATTGGGGGCACTGACAGATACGCAGTATTTT
CDR3 protein: CSARLGALTDTQYF

D gene: -
J gene: TRBJ2-2
clone size: -
V gene: TRBV30
CDR3 DNA: TGTGCCTGGAGTGTACGGGGGTATACCGGGAAGCTGTTTTTT
CDR3 protein: CAWSVRGYTGKLFF

D gene: TRBD2
J gene: TRBJ2-1
clone size: -
V gene: TRBV5-1
CDR3 DNA: TGCGCCAGCAACCCCGGGACTAGCGGGACCTATAATGAGCAGTTCTTC
CDR3 protein: CASNPGTSGTYNEQFF

D gene: TRBD1
J gene: TRBJ2-7
clone size: -
V gene: TRBV28
CDR3 DNA: TGTGCCAGCAATTTCCCGGACAGGCACGAGCAGTACTTC
CDR3 protein: CASNFPDRHEQYF

D gene: -
J gene: TRBJ2-3
clone size: -
V gene: TRBV5-6
CDR3 DNA: TGTGTCAGCAGCCTGCGACTACCGACCACAGATACGCAGTATTTT
CDR3 protein: CVSSLRLPTTDTQYF

D gene: TRBD1
J gene: TRBJ2-5
clone size: -
V gene: TRBV11-1
CDR3 DNA: TGTGCAAGCAGCCCGATGGGGACAGGACAAGAGACCCGGTACTTC
CDR3 protein: CASSPMGTGQETRYF

D gene: -
J gene: TRBJ2-4
clone size: -
V gene: TRBV6-1
CDR3 DNA: TGTGCCAGCAGTAAAAAGGAGGTACTAATCGGTTCCAAAAACATTCAGTACTTC
CDR3 protein: CASSKKEVLIGSKNIQYF

D gene: TRBD1
J gene: TRBJ2-2
clone size: many
V gene: TRBV6-5
CDR3 DNA: TGTGCCAGCAGTTATAAGGGGGCGAGAACCGGGGAGCTGTTTTTT
CDR3 protein: CASSYKGARTGELFF

D gene: TRBD1
J gene: TRBJ1-3
clone size: many
V gene: TRBV5-1
CDR3 DNA: TGCGCCAGCAGCACCGGGACAGGGCGACACTCTGGAAACACCATATATTTT
CDR3 protein: CASSTGTGRHSGNTIYF

D gene: TRBD1
J gene: TRBJ1-2
clone size: many
V gene: TRBV29-1
CDR3 DNA: TGCAGCGTTGGGGACAGGGACAGGTCCTACTATGGCTACACCTTC
CDR3 protein: CSVGDRDRSYYGYTF

D gene: -
J gene: TRBJ1-5
clone size: few
V gene: TRBV6-1
CDR3 DNA: TGTGCCAGCAACGAGGGGTATAGTAATCAGCCCCACCATTTT
CDR3 protein: CASNEGYSNQPHHF

D gene: -
J gene: TRBJ2-6
clone size: many
V gene: TRBV5-4
CDR3 DNA: TGTGCCAGCAGCTTGTCTGGCGCGTTTGCTGGGGCCAACGTCCTGACTTTC
CDR3 protein: CASSLSGAFAGANVLTF

D gene: -
J gene: TRBJ2-3
clone size: large
V gene: TRBV11-2
CDR3 DNA: TGTGCCAGCAGCGCTGGTCAGGGTTTAGCAAATACGCAGTATTTT
CDR3 protein: CASSAGQGLANTQYF

D gene: -
J gene: TRBJ2-7
clone size: -
V gene: TRBV29-1
CDR3 DNA: TGCATCGTTGAGGATCACGAGCAGTACTTC
CDR3 protein: CIVEDHEQYF